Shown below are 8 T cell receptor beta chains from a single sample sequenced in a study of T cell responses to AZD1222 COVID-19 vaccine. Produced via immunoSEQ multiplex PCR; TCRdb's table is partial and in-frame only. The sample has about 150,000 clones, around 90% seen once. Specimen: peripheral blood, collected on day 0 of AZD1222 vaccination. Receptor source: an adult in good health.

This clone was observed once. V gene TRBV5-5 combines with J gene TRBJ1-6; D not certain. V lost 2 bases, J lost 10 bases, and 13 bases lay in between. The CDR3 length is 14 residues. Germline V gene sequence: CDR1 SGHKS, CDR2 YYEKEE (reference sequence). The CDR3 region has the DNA TGTGCCAGCAGCTTCTATGATTCGTCGTCACCCCTCCACTTT. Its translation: CASSFYDSSSPLHF. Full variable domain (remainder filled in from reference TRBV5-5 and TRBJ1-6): DAGVTQSPTHLIKTRGQQVTLRCSPISGHKSVSWYQQVLGQGPQFIFQYYEKEERGRGNFPDRFSARQFPNYSSELNVNALLLGDSALYLCASSFYDSSSPLHFGNGTRLTVT.

The CDR3 region is CASSPEGLPGETQYF. The CDR3 region has the DNA TGTGCCAGCAGCCCCGAGGGCCTTCCGGGAGAGACCCAGTACTTC. The chain employs TRBV5-4 and TRBJ2-5, with TRBD2 as a possible D gene (5 bases). Trimming stripped 4 bases from V and 4 bases from J, with 17 bases between. From germline, CDR1 is SGHNT and CDR2 YYREEE (reference sequence). CDR3 length: 15 residues.

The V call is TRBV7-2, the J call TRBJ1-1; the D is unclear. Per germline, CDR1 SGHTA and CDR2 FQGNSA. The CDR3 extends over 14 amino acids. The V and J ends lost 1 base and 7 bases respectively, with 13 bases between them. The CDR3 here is CASSLESPKIEAFF. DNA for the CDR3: TGTGCCAGCAGCTTAGAATCCCCGAAGATTGAAGCTTTCTTT.

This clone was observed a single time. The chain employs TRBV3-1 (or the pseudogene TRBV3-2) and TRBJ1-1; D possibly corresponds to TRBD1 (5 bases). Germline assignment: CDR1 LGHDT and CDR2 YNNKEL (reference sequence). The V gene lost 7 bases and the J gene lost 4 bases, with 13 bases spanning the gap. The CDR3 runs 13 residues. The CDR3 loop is CASNTIGGTEAFF. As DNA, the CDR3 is TGTGCCAGCAACACCATCGGGGGCACTGAAGCTTTCTTT.

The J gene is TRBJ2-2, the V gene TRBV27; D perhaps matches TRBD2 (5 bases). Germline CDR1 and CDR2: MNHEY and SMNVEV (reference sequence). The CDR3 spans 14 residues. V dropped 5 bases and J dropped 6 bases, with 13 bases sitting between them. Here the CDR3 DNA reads TGTGCCAGCAGTCTCTCCGGACTGGCCGGGGAGCTGTTTTTT. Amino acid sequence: CASSLSGLAGELFF.

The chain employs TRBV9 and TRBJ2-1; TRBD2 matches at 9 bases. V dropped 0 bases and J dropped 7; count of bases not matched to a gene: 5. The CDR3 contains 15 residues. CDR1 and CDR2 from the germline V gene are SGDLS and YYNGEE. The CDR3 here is CASSVVAGASNEQFF. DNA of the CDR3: TGTGCCAGCAGCGTAGTAGCGGGAGCTTCTAATGAGCAGTTCTTC.

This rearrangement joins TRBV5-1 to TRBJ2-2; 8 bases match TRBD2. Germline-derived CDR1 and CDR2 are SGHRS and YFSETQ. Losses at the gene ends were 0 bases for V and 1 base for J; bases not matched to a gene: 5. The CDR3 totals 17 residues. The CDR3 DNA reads TGCGCCAGCAGCTTGGCCGGCGGGGGGTTGAACACCGGGGAGCTGTTTTTT. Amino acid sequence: CASSLAGGGLNTGELFF.

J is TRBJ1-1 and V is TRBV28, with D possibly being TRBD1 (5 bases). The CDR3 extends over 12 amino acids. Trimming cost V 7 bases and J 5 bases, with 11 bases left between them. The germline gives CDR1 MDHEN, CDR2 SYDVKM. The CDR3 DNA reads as TGTGCCAGCAATCCAGGGCGGACTGAAGCTTTCTTT. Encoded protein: CASNPGRTEAFF.